A single sample gave rise to the 7 T cell receptor beta chains below, sequenced in a study of T cell repertoires in cytomegalovirus infection. These TCRs are of unknown antigen specificity. TCRdb independently ran MiXCR on the reads; one entry per CDR3 protein. The profile shows around 500,000 distinct CDR3 sequences, 40% to 50% of them singletons. The sequences come from cultured PBMCs, collected from culture after CMV antigen stimulation. These receptors originate from a human donor in good health (CMV status not recorded). Some clones in this sample may be carry-over from other donors' samples.

The rearrangement joins TRBV7-2 to TRBJ2-1; 8 positions match TRBD2. CDR1 is SGHTA and CDR2 is FQGNSA in the germline V gene. V shed 1 base, J shed 3 bases, and the junction held 2 bases outside the gene matches. The CDR3 is 15 amino acids. As DNA, the CDR3 is TGTGCCAGCAGCTTAGTTAGCGGGGACTACAATGAGCAGTTCTTC. Residues: CASSLVSGDYNEQFF.

This clonotype was recorded a few times. The V and J genes are TRBV19 and TRBJ1-1; no definite D call. This CDR3 contains 15 residues. Per germline, CDR1 LNHDA and CDR2 SQIVND (reference sequence). V was pared by 7 bases and J by 6 bases, with 21 bases between. For the CDR3, the DNA is TGTGCCAGTAAGGTAGGGAGCCCGGAGCGTGCTGAAGCTTTCTTT. This translates into CASKVGSPERAEAFF.

This clonotype was counted a few times. Here the CDR3 reads CASSQTQGQETQYF. CDR3 DNA: TGTGCCAGCAGCCAAACCCAGGGACAAGAGACCCAGTACTTC. The chain has TRBV7-9 and TRBJ2-5, with a possible D match to TRBD1 (5 bases). V lost 5 bases to trimming and J lost 2 bases, with 12 bases between them. Germline CDR1 is SEHNR and CDR2 is FQNEAQ (reference sequence). CDR3 length: 14 amino acids.

The chain employs TRBV19 and TRBJ2-3, with unresolved D. The CDR3 is 14 amino acids. Trimming removed 2 bases at V and 10 bases at J, with 16 bases between. Germline values: CDR1 LNHDA, CDR2 SQIVND (reference sequence). This CDR3 is CASSISRTPQAQYF. CDR3 DNA sequence: TGTGCCAGTAGTATAAGCCGGACCCCCCAGGCGCAGTATTTT.

This sequence joins TRBV20-1 and TRBJ2-7, with 13 bases identical to TRBD2. Germline CDR1 reads DFQATT; CDR2 reads SNEGSKA (reference sequence). The V segment lost 6 bases and the J segment 3 bases; nucleotides outside the gene matches: 11. This CDR3 is 16 amino acids long. CDR3 region: CSAPLRGTSGNYEQYF. CDR3 nucleotides: TGCAGTGCCCCCCTCAGGGGGACTAGCGGGAACTACGAGCAGTACTTC.

This clonotype was counted between two and nine times. A much more abundant neighbour one base away suggests this may be a read error. V usage is TRBV5-4 and J usage is TRBJ2-3; no clear D gene. Germline lookup yields CDR1 SGHNT and CDR2 YYREEE (reference sequence). V was shortened by 4 bases and J by 2 bases, with 5 bases between the two germline ends. CDR3 length: 12 residues. The CDR3 here is CASSVDTDTQYF. CDR3 in DNA: TGTGCCAGCAGCGTAGACACAGATACGCAGTATTTT.

This chain links TRBV7-9 with TRBJ1-5, with D tentatively TRBD1 (6 bases). Germline CDR1 and CDR2: SEHNR and FQNEAQ (reference sequence). Between the trimmed V and J ends, which lost 6 bases and 6 bases, there was a span of 15 bases. The CDR3 consists of 14 residues. CDR3: CASSLGGPGQPQHF. CDR3 nucleotides: TGTGCCAGCAGTCTAGGGGGGCCAGGTCAGCCCCAGCATTTT.